The rows below give T cell receptor beta chains drawn from one sample of a study of monozygotic twins with inflammatory bowel disease. TCRdb re-called the 5' RACE reads, yielding one record per CDR3 amino acid sequence without DNA. Here the sample table reports about 210,000 distinct CDR3 sequences. The sequenced sample consisted of blood. Receptor source: a human donor with ulcerative colitis or Crohn's disease, or a healthy co-twin of an affected twin (not recorded which). The CDR3 runs from the conserved cysteine through the conserved F or W. The order of the fields is CDR3 protein, J gene, V gene.

CASSYELSGTGELFF	TRBJ2-2	TRBV6-5
CASSLETSGGLEQFF	TRBJ2-1	TRBV5-1
CSARDQQNAGELFF	TRBJ2-2	TRBV20-1
CASSSDRNYNEQFF	TRBJ2-1	TRBV7-9
CSARYQGADTQYF	TRBJ2-3	TRBV20-1
CASSQDRDRSWGQYF	TRBJ2-7	TRBV4-1
CASIFAQINTGELFF	TRBJ2-2	TRBV12-3/TRBV12-4
CASSPRQSYEQYF	TRBJ2-7	TRBV7-9
CATSSSIEGAEQFF	TRBJ2-1	TRBV15
CASSRPPSGGLEQFF	TRBJ2-1	TRBV4-1
CASSPTLRDTGNNEQFF	TRBJ2-1	TRBV5-6
CASSFGTHSNQPQHF	TRBJ1-5	TRBV5-1
CASSVKTGTDGYTF	TRBJ1-2	TRBV5-1
CASSVEPGRTDTQYF	TRBJ2-3	TRBV9
CASSLDYFGSLDRDYEQYF	TRBJ2-7	TRBV11-2
CASSHTQGDQPQHF	TRBJ1-5	TRBV4-1
CAALDRGQVFSYNEQFF	TRBJ2-1	TRBV6-1
CASSHPHHGAPDTQYF	TRBJ2-3	TRBV7-9
CRPGGAETQYF	TRBJ2-5	TRBV20-1
CASSAWTGFSTYEQYF	TRBJ2-7	TRBV2
CASSIVGGGTINEQFF	TRBJ2-1	TRBV19
CATSRATSGTDTQYF	TRBJ2-3	TRBV15
CASGPDRAHTGELFF	TRBJ2-2	TRBV12-3/TRBV12-4
CASSQDGTSGGNEQFF	TRBJ2-1	TRBV4-2
CASRAKRDTKYGYTF	TRBJ1-2	TRBV4-1
CASSFVRPAGANVLTF	TRBJ2-6	TRBV7-2
CASSLAAGSIHGYTF	TRBJ1-2	TRBV12-3/TRBV12-4
CAISEFDKRPRSGNTIYF	TRBJ1-3	TRBV10-3
CASSGGLAGGREQYF	TRBJ2-7	TRBV12-3/TRBV12-4
CSAAGLANEQFF	TRBJ2-1	TRBV29-1
CSASRTRWFTEAFF	TRBJ1-1	TRBV20-1
CASSLQEGSGNTIYF	TRBJ1-3	TRBV5-1
CASSLGTVDTQYF	TRBJ2-3	TRBV5-6
CASSLSPTAYNEQFF	TRBJ2-1	TRBV27
CASSLPGTGAGELFF	TRBJ2-2	TRBV7-3
CASIGLAASTDTQYF	TRBJ2-3	TRBV7-9
CASSLARVPSYNEQFF	TRBJ2-1	TRBV7-8
CASSQDSRPATDTQYF	TRBJ2-3	TRBV4-2
CASSFDGDYGYTF	TRBJ1-2	TRBV5-1
CSAPVRAQETQYF	TRBJ2-5	TRBV20-1
CASSWGGTGNSPLHF	TRBJ1-6	TRBV7-8
CASSLQGSSTDTQYF	TRBJ2-3	TRBV5-1
CASSLDNLGGAFF	TRBJ1-1	TRBV7-8
CARGGRKAGELFF	TRBJ2-2	TRBV27
CASSLLSSEKLFF	TRBJ1-4	TRBV5-1
CAISDAMGQKDGYTF	TRBJ1-2	TRBV10-3
CSAARENRGTPLHF	TRBJ1-6	TRBV20-1
CSVGQDKGYTF	TRBJ1-2	TRBV29-1
CASSLGDWYQETQYF	TRBJ2-5	TRBV12-3/TRBV12-4